The clone carrying this T cell receptor (beta chain) was seen ten or more times. Its specificity is unknown. TCRdb used MiXCR to reprocess the reads, holding one entry per CDR3 protein. Here the sample spans about 330,000 distinct CDR3 sequences, approximately 9.5% being singletons. These data originate in a study of T cell repertoires in cytomegalovirus infection. Study results and limitations: Clonotype analysis showed dominance of the ex vivo response by HLA-C-restricted CMV-specific TCR beta clonotypes.

Material for sequencing was PBMCs. The TCR comes from a human donor in good health (CMV status not recorded). Some clones in this sample may be carry-over from other donors' samples.

The CDR3 DNA sequence: TGTGCCAGCAGTTATGGGCCGGCCAAAAACATTCAGTACTTC. This translates into CASSYGPAKNIQYF. V gene TRBV27 combines with J gene TRBJ2-4; no reliable D call. Germline-derived CDR1 and CDR2 are MNHEY and SMNVEV (reference sequence). This CDR3 is 14 amino acids long. V shed 4 bases and J shed 1 base, with 8 bases lying between them.